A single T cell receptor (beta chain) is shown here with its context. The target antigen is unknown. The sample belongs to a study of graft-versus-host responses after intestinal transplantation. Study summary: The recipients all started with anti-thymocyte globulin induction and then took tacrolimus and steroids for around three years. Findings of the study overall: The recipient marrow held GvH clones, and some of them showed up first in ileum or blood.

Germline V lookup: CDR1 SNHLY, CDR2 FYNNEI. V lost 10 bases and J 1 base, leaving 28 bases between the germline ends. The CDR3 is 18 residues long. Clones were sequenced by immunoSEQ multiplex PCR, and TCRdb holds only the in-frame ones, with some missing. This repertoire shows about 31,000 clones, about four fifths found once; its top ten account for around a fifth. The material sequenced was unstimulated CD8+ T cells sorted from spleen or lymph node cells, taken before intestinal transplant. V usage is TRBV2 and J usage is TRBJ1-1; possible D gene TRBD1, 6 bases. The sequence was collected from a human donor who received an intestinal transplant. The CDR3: CAIYQRGGAFYGNTEAFF. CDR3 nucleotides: TGTGCCATCTACCAACGGGGGGGCGCGTTTTATGGGAACACTGAAGCTTTCTTT.